This T cell receptor (beta chain) was found in a study of blood T cell repertoires in COVID-19. Looking at the study overall: Samples taken during acute and convalescent COVID-19 were collected in the United States, Italy and Spain. T cells, B-cell-depleted T cells, or PBMCs supplied cDNA or gDNA.

Per the study methods: Nucleated cell number was recorded as an estimate derived from reference gene primer amplification. Repertoires were generated with immunoSEQ multiplex PCR, while TCRdb's copy carries only in-frame clones and drops some. The V and J calls and clone size were taken over from that table, and D and trimming were inferred from the DNA. This table holds approximately 21,000 clones, 60% to 85% found once. In germline, CDR1 is DFQATT, CDR2 SNEGSKA (reference sequence). Trimming took 6 bases from V and 7 from J; bases not matched to a gene: 2. This CDR3 has 11 amino acids. This clone was seen only a few times.

The clonotype was recovered from an elderly man with acute or convalescent COVID-19. This sequence joins TRBV20-1 and TRBJ2-1; 8 bases line up with TRBD1. The sequencing input was peripheral blood. The CDR3 nucleotides are TGCAGTGCAAGACAGGGGAATGAGCAGTTCTTC. It specifies CSARQGNEQFF.